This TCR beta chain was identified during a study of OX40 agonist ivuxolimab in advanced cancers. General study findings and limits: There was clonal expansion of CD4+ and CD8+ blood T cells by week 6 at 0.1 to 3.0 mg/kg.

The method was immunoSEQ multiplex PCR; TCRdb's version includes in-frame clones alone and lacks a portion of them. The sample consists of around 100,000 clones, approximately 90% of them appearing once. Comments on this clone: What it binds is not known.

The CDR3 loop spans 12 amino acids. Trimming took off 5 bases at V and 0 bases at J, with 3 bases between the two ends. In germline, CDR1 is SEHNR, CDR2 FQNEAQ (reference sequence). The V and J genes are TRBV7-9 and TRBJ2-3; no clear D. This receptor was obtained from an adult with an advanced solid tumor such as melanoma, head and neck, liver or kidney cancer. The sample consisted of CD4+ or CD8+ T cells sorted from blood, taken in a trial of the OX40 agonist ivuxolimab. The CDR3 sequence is CASSRSTDTQYF. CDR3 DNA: TGTGCCAGCAGCCGCAGCACAGATACGCAGTATTTT.